The entry below gives a single T cell receptor (beta chain) sequence along with its context. The same CDR3 arises from other DNA sequences in this sample as well. Patients of the Seattle cohort, enrolled during active infection, were followed longitudinally. The germline CDR1 and CDR2 sequences are KGHDR and SFDVKD. The CDR3 is 16 residues long. The V gene lost 4 bases and the J gene lost 3 bases, with 17 bases spanning the gap. These data are taken from a study of blood T cell repertoires in COVID-19. Study information: The study drew acute and convalescent COVID-19 samples from the United States, Italy and Spain. PBMCs, B-cell-depleted T cells, or T cells provided the cDNA or gDNA that made up the material.

Original handling: Estimates of nucleated cell counts were drawn from the amplification of reference gene primers. The data were produced by immunoSEQ multiplex PCR, yet TCRdb's version contains in-frame clones alone and is incomplete. From that table come the V and J calls and clone size; the DNA was used to work out D and trimming. The table shows 150,000 to 160,000 clones, with approximately 86% occurring only once. The specimen was peripheral blood. The V and J genes are TRBV24-1 and TRBJ2-5, with a tentative D call TRBD2 (6 bases). This TCR derives from a man in his fifties or sixties with COVID-19, enrolled during active disease. This CDR3 is CATSDPAGGGKETQYF. The CDR3 bases are TGTGCCACCAGTGACCCGGCTGGGGGAGGAAAAGAGACCCAGTACTTC.